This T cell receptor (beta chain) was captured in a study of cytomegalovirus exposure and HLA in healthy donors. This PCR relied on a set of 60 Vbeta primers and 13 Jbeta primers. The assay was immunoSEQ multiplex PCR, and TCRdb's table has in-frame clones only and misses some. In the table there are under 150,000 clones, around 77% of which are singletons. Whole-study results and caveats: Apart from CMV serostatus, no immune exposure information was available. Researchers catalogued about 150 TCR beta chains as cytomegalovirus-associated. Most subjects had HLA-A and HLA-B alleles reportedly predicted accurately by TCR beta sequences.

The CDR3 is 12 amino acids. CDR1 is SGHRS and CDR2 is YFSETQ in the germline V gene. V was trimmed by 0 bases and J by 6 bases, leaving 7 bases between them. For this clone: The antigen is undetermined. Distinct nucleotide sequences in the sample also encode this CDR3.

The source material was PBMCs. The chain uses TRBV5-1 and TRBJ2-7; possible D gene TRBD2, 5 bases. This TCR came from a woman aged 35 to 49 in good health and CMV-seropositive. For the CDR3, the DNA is TGCGCCAGCAGCTTGGCGGGGAGCGAGCAGTACTTC. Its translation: CASSLAGSEQYF.